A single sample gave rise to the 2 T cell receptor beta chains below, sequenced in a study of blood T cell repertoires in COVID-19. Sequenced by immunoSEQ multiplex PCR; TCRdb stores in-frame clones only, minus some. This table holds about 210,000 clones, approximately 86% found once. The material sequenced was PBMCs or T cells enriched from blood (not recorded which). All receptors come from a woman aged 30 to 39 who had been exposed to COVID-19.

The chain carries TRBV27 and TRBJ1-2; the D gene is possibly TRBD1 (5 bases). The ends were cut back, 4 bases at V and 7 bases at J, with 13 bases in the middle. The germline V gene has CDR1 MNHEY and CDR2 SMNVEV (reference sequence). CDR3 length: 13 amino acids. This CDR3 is CASSSGQGGGYTF. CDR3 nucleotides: TGTGCCAGCAGTTCGGGTCAGGGAGGTGGCTACACCTTC.

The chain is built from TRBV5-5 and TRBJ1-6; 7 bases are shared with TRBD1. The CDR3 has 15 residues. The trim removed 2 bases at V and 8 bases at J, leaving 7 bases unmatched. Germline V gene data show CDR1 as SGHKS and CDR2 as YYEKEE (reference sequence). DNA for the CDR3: TGTGCCAGCAGCTTAGAACAGGGGAAGCATTCACCCCTCCACTTT. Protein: CASSLEQGKHSPLHF.